The entry below gives a single T cell receptor (beta chain) sequence along with its context. The data derive from a study of blood T cell repertoires in COVID-19. About the research overall: The United States, Italy and Spain provided the acute and convalescent COVID-19 samples. Nucleic acid was either cDNA or gDNA, and it came from T cells, B-cell-depleted T cells, or PBMCs.

Original processing notes: Cell counts per sample came from amplifying reference gene primers. Assay used: immunoSEQ multiplex PCR; TCRdb lists only in-frame clones, some missing. That table furnishes V, J and clone size, whereas the DNA furnished D and trimming. Of 150,000 to 200,000 clones in the sample, 70% to 90% were seen once. V was pared by 2 bases and J by 8 bases, with 12 bases between. CDR1 and CDR2 from the germline V gene are MDHEN and SYDVKM. The CDR3 totals 13 residues. The sequencing sample was made of PBMCs or T cells enriched from blood (not recorded which). The V call is TRBV28, the J call TRBJ1-1, with D possibly matching TRBD1 (5 bases). The sequence was obtained from a woman aged 45-59 years who had recovered from COVID-19. This CDR3 is CASSLNSGAEAFF. In nucleotides, the CDR3 is TGTGCCAGCAGTTTAAACAGTGGGGCAGAAGCTTTCTTT.